A selection of T cell receptor beta chains follows, all from one sample in a study of T-cell reconstitution after alpha-beta-depleted transplantation in children. TCRdb reprocessed the PCR reads via MiXCR and lists one record per CDR3 protein. The table has about 250,000 distinct CDR3 sequences, more than 20% seen once. This specimen consisted of PBMCs, mostly from graft donor cells, obtained 360 days after TCRalphabeta/CD19-depleted stem cell transplant. These receptors came from a female patient under 10 years old who had a stem cell transplant for congenital amegakaryocytic thrombocytopenia, so the T cells may come from the graft donor. CDR3s include the opening cysteine and the closing phenylalanine or tryptophan.

15	TRBV5-1	TRBJ2-2	CASSTSGGRTGELFF
12	TRBV6-5	TRBJ1-2	CASARSFYGYTF
14	TRBV15	TRBJ2-7	CATSRNRVSYEQYF
16	TRBV7-9	TRBJ1-4	CASSLRRTAVGEKLFF
15	TRBV15	TRBJ1-1	CATSRDPRGGTEAFF
11	TRBV11-2	TRBJ2-1	CASSMPGQKFF
15	TRBV12-3/TRBV12-4	TRBJ2-5	CASSSAASNQETQYF
14	TRBV5-1	TRBJ2-7	CASSRTGTVVEQYF
16	TRBV2	TRBJ2-3	CASSFLDSPGTDTQYF
17	TRBV2	TRBJ2-1	CASTRSGTVAKYNEQFF
13	TRBV11-2	TRBJ1-4	CASSFTPNEKLFF
13	TRBV20-1	TRBJ1-6	CSAQTGLNSPLHF
16	TRBV12-3/TRBV12-4	TRBJ2-3	CASSPRAGGSTDTQYF
18	TRBV28	TRBJ2-3	CASSYPLGPTGPTDTQYF
15	TRBV28	TRBJ2-3	CASSLKGGWTDTQYF
13	TRBV5-1	TRBJ2-7	CASSLAEGVEQYF
16	TRBV14	TRBJ1-5	CASAGGSSYSNQPQHF
15	TRBV5-1	TRBJ2-7	CASSLDEGLAYEQYF
16	TRBV15	TRBJ2-1	CATSRDLTSGTSEQFF
16	TRBV4-1	TRBJ2-7	CASSPLSGQGSYEQYF
15	TRBV20-1	TRBJ2-7	CSASLWEGTKDEQYF
14	TRBV2	TRBJ2-7	CASRAGTYPYEQYF
16	TRBV2	TRBJ1-4	CASSENSPGTPEKLFF
14	TRBV18	TRBJ1-1	CASSPTGQRSEAFF
17	TRBV15	TRBJ2-4	CATSSFMTGLAKNIQYF
14	TRBV6-2/TRBV6-3	TRBJ2-2	CASSYTKNTGELFF
14	TRBV29-1	TRBJ1-1	CSVVNQGANTEAFF
14	TRBV5-5	TRBJ2-1	CASSFTGTNNEQFF
14	TRBV7-9	TRBJ2-1	CASSSLAGSNEQFF
16	TRBV20-1	TRBJ2-7	CSARAGTAKSTTQQYF
17	TRBV28	TRBJ1-5	CASSLAGGGIANQPQHF
13	TRBV20-1	TRBJ2-1	CSASPRAIDEQFF
17	TRBV28	TRBJ1-3	CASTRQGGPLSGNTIYF
15	TRBV7-6	TRBJ2-2	CASKGWEEDTGELFF
16	TRBV7-9	TRBJ2-3	CASSFGAGARTDTQYF
13	TRBV20-1	TRBJ2-6	CSAEFSGANVLTF
14	TRBV29-1	TRBJ2-1	CSVDYLARYNEQFF
17	TRBV4-1	TRBJ2-7	CASSQDEWGADSYEQYF
11	TRBV25-1	TRBJ2-7	CASTGGYEQYF
14	TRBV29-1	TRBJ2-7	CSVEGEGTSYEQYF
14	TRBV3-1	TRBJ1-1	CASSQGGLDTEAFF
14	TRBV6-1	TRBJ2-1	CASSHRTGKNEQFF
18	TRBV5-1	TRBJ1-2	CASSLSGGSHSSNYGYTF
15	TRBV5-1	TRBJ1-6	CARLLGGIYNSPLHF
18	TRBV28	TRBJ1-6	CASSPRTALSYYNSPLHF
17	TRBV4-1	TRBJ1-4	CASSQPGQGTTNEKLFF
15	TRBV7-2	TRBJ2-1	CASSFSDYRSLEQFF
15	TRBV5-4	TRBJ1-2	CASSSALGANYGYTF
14	TRBV20-1	TRBJ1-6	CSARERVFNSPLHF
14	TRBV28	TRBJ2-1	CASSTPPGNDEQFF
14	TRBV20-1	TRBJ2-3	CSASHGTPTDTQYF
16	TRBV6-1	TRBJ1-2	CASSEFYRAFNYGYTF
16	TRBV4-2	TRBJ2-3	CASSPRSTAGVDTQYF
16	TRBV14	TRBJ2-3	CASSQDLAGSTDTQYF
13	TRBV7-8	TRBJ2-3	CASSLTVGDTQYF
16	TRBV21-1	TRBJ1-1	CASSKGAGRGHTEAFF